The 24 T cell receptor beta chains below were found in one sample sequenced in a study of Graves' ophthalmopathy and Graves' hyperthyroidism. For repertoire sequencing, the TCR beta CDR3 regions were amplified from RNA transcripts. RT-PCR in the first round used HTBI primers; a second-round multiplex PCR followed. TCRdb fed the multiplex PCR reads into MiXCR, producing one record per CDR3 protein. The sample gives around 1,200,000 distinct CDR3 sequences, about two fifths of which show up once; roughly 11% is in the top ten. Input material: peripheral blood or thyroid tissue (not recorded which). The receptors originated from an adult man with Graves' hyperthyroidism.

This rearrangement joins TRBV9 to TRBJ2-7, with unresolved D. V lost 4 bases, J lost 3 bases, and 14 bases lay in between. The CDR3 consists of 14 residues. Germline CDR1 and CDR2: SGDLS and YYNGEE. CDR3: CASSSMTGIYEQYF. CDR3 DNA sequence: TGTGCCAGCAGCTCCATGACTGGGATCTACGAGCAGTACTTC.

This clonotype has ten or more counts. The rearrangement joins TRBV12-3 or TRBV12-4 to TRBJ1-5; tentative D call: TRBD1 (5 bases). This CDR3 has 14 amino acids. V was clipped by 3 bases and J by 7 bases, with 13 bases between them. This chain's CDR3 is CASSFAGRGQPQHF. DNA for the CDR3: TGTGCCAGCAGTTTCGCAGGGAGGGGACAGCCCCAGCATTTT.

The sample holds many counts of this clonotype. The chain is built from TRBV2 and TRBJ2-7; 8 nucleotides line up with TRBD2. This CDR3 has 16 amino acids. V was clipped by 0 bases and J by 0 bases; unmatched bases: 4. Per the germline V gene, CDR1 is SNHLY and CDR2 is FYNNEI. The CDR3 DNA follows: TGTGCCAGCAGTGAAGCTTACCGGGGGGGCTCCTACGAGCAGTACTTC. This translates into CASSEAYRGGSYEQYF.

The sample holds a few counts of this clonotype. V is TRBV5-8 and J is TRBJ1-2; D unclear. The germline CDR1 and CDR2 sequences are SGHTS and YDEGEE. The CDR3 spans 15 residues. Trimming cost V 0 bases and J 7 bases, with 16 bases left between them. The CDR3 region is CASSLADGASPGYTF. As DNA, the CDR3 is TGTGCCAGCAGCTTGGCGGACGGAGCTTCCCCTGGCTACACCTTC. The full variable domain, in which reference TRBV5-8 and TRBJ1-2 provide the parts outside the CDR3, is EAGVTQSPTHLIKTRGQQATLRCSPISGHTSVYWYQQALGLGLQFLLWYDEGEERNRGNFPPRFSGRQFPNYSSELNVNALELEDSALYLCASSLADGASPGYTFGSGTRLTVV.

This clonotype turned up a few times. This sequence joins TRBV29-1 and TRBJ2-2; TRBD2 aligns across 10 bases. The V and J ends lost 5 bases and 2 bases, in that order; junction bases with no gene match: 8. The CDR3 sequence is 16 residues long. Per germline, CDR1 SQVTM and CDR2 ANQGSEA. DNA of the CDR3: TGCAGCGTTTTGGACACTAGCGGGGTAAACACCGGGGAGCTGTTTTTT. Protein: CSVLDTSGVNTGELFF.

The V call is TRBV9, the J call TRBJ2-2; no firm D call. CDR3 length: 15 amino acids. The V end was cut by 4 bases, the J end by 4 bases, with 14 bases between. CDR1 and CDR2 (germline): SGDLS, YYNGEE. CDR3 region: CASSLRSAFTGELFF. Here the CDR3 DNA reads TGTGCCAGCAGCTTACGATCCGCTTTCACCGGGGAGCTGTTTTTT.

Regarding this clonotype: Likely a read error: the CDR3 ends without its conserved phenylalanine or tryptophan. The limits of the CDR3 on the DNA are not certain, so only TCRdb's listed CDR3 is given. This chain links TRBV10-3 with TRBJ2-5. The germline V gene has CDR1 ENHRY and CDR2 SYGVKD. The CDR3 adds up to 15 amino acids, both ends counted. The CDR3 region is CAIKTETGPRDPVQI.

V and J are TRBV4-3 and TRBJ1-4; a weak D match, TRBD1 (6 bases). V lost 7 bases and J 0 bases, leaving 12 bases between the germline ends. Per the germline V gene, CDR1 is LGHNA and CDR2 is YSLEER. This CDR3 is 15 amino acids long. The DNA for the CDR3 is TGCGCCAGCAACGTCCAGGGGACAACTAATGAAAAACTGTTTTTT. It codes for CASNVQGTTNEKLFF.

The chain links TRBV3-1 to TRBJ1-6; maybe TRBD1 (6 bases). Per the germline V gene, CDR1 is LGHDT and CDR2 is YNNKEL (reference sequence). This CDR3 comprises 16 residues. The germline V and J ends were trimmed by 0 bases and 7 bases, with 13 bases remaining between them. CDR3 loop: CASSQESRGVNSPLHF. Written as DNA, the CDR3 is TGTGCCAGCAGCCAAGAGTCCAGGGGAGTCAATTCACCCCTCCACTTT. Full variable domain (outside the CDR3, taken from reference TRBV3-1 and TRBJ1-6): DTAVSQTPKYLVTQMGNDKSIKCEQNLGHDTMYWYKQDSKKFLKIMFSYNNKELIINETVPNRFSPKSPDKAHLNLHINSLELGDSAVYFCASSQESRGVNSPLHFGNGTRLTVT.

The sample holds a few counts of this clonotype. This chain uses TRBV5-6 with TRBJ2-7; D gene ambiguous. The V and J ends lost 1 base and 4 bases respectively, with 12 bases between them. The CDR3 covers 14 residues. Germline assignment: CDR1 SGHDT and CDR2 YYEEEE. CDR3 in DNA: TGTGCCAGCAGCTTGACCCCAGTGGGTTACGAGCAGTACTTC. Its protein product is CASSLTPVGYEQYF.

The chain has TRBV11-2 and TRBJ1-1; D is uncertain. In germline, CDR1 is SGHAT, CDR2 FQNNGV. Between the trimmed V and J ends, which lost 0 bases and 7 bases, there was a span of 15 bases. The CDR3 is 15 amino acids. The CDR3 spells CASSLESPLYNEAFF. As DNA, the CDR3 is TGTGCCAGCAGCTTAGAAAGCCCCCTATACAATGAAGCTTTCTTT.

Ten or more counts support this clonotype. The rearrangement uses TRBV4-3 and TRBJ2-7, with a possible D match to TRBD2 (6 bases). The V and J ends lost 1 base and 3 bases respectively, with 16 bases between them. The CDR3 consists of 16 residues. Germline V CDR1 and CDR2: LGHNA, YSLEER. The CDR3 here is CASSQGGGRGSYEQYF. The CDR3 DNA reads TGCGCCAGCAGCCAAGGAGGAGGGCGGGGTAGCTACGAGCAGTACTTC.

The chain has TRBV3-1 and TRBJ2-7; the D gene is possibly TRBD1 (6 bases). CDR3 length equals 14 residues. Germline values: CDR1 LGHDT, CDR2 YNNKEL (reference sequence). Trimming pared 4 bases from V and 0 bases from J, leaving 10 bases between. The CDR3 DNA sequence: TGTGCCAGCAGCCGCCGCAGGGGCTCCTACGAGCAGTACTTC. It yields the protein CASSRRRGSYEQYF.

The J gene is TRBJ1-5, the V gene TRBV19, with a weak D call TRBD1 (6 bases). The CDR3 sequence is 15 residues long. V was clipped by 9 bases and J by 3 bases, with 18 bases between them. Germline CDR1 reads LNHDA; CDR2 reads SQIVND (reference sequence). The CDR3 is CASSLTGTPNQPQHF. The CDR3 coding sequence is TGTGCCAGCAGTTTAACCGGGACACCCAATCAGCCCCAGCATTTT.

In its sample, this clonotype was seen a few times. This rearrangement joins TRBV7-9 to TRBJ2-7, with 9 bases matching TRBD1. The CDR3 sequence is 15 residues long. V was clipped by 6 bases and J by 3 bases; unmatched bases: 9. In germline, CDR1 is SEHNR, CDR2 FQNEAQ (reference sequence). CDR3: CASRHPGTGFYEQYF. The CDR3 region has the DNA TGTGCCAGCAGGCACCCCGGGACAGGGTTCTACGAGCAGTACTTC.

This sequence joins TRBV20-1 and TRBJ2-2; D unclear. The V end lost 0 bases, the J end lost 2 bases, and 7 bases lay between the germline ends. CDR1 is DFQATT and CDR2 is SNEGSKA in the germline V gene (reference sequence). This CDR3 contains 14 residues. CDR3 protein: CSARDLGNTGELFF. The CDR3 region has the DNA TGCAGTGCTAGAGATCTGGGAAACACCGGGGAGCTGTTTTTT.

This clonotype was picked up a small number of times. The rearrangement joins TRBV5-6 to TRBJ2-2; a possible D gene is TRBD2 (5 bases). The CDR3 extends over 15 amino acids. From germline, CDR1 is SGHDT and CDR2 YYEEEE. Deletions cut 0 bases from V and 3 bases from J, with 9 bases between. The CDR3 sequence is CASSLGPGYTGELFF. In nucleotides, the CDR3 is TGTGCCAGCAGCTTGGGGCCGGGATACACCGGGGAGCTGTTTTTT.

The chain links TRBV29-1 to TRBJ1-4; D might be TRBD1 (5 bases). Germline lookup yields CDR1 SQVTM and CDR2 ANQGSEA. V lost 6 bases and J lost 0, with 8 bases in between. This CDR3 comprises 13 residues. This CDR3 reads CSVATATNEKLFF. CDR3 DNA sequence: TGCAGCGTCGCGACAGCAACTAATGAAAAACTGTTTTTT.

This clonotype has a count of ten or more. The rearrangement uses TRBV6-6 and TRBJ1-2; the match to TRBD1 covers 7 bases. V shed 5 bases, J shed 5 bases, and the junction held 8 bases outside the gene matches. This CDR3 has 14 amino acids. Germline CDR1 reads MNHNY; CDR2 reads SVGAGI (reference sequence). CDR3 sequence: CASSTGQTAYGYTF. The CDR3, as DNA: TGTGCCAGCAGTACGGGACAGACCGCTTATGGCTACACCTTC.

Notes on this clonotype: The CDR3 does not close with the conserved phenylalanine or tryptophan, likely indicating a read error. The DNA is omitted, as the CDR3 cannot be located on it reliably, and the CDR3 follows TCRdb's listing. The chain links TRBV9 to TRBJ2-7; the table's D call, TRBD1, has no DNA check behind it. The CDR3 has 9 amino acids, counting both end residues. Germline values: CDR1 SGDLS, CDR2 YYNGEE. CDR3 sequence: CASSGGQST.

Only a few counts were recorded for this clonotype. V and J are TRBV20-1 and TRBJ1-2; 9 positions match TRBD1. Trimming took 3 bases from V and 7 from J; bases not matched to a gene: 6. Germline CDR1 and CDR2: DFQATT and SNEGSKA (reference sequence). The CDR3 is 13 residues long. For the CDR3, the DNA is TGCAGTGCTAGGGCGGGACAGGGTGCTGGCTACACCTTC. It codes for CSARAGQGAGYTF.

At least ten counts were recorded for this clonotype. This chain connects TRBV7-9 to TRBJ1-2, with D possibly being TRBD1 (6 bases). Between the trimmed V and J ends, which lost 6 bases and 6 bases, there was a span of 20 bases. Germline V gene sequence: CDR1 SEHNR, CDR2 FQNEAQ (reference sequence). The CDR3 sequence is 15 residues long. The CDR3 nucleotides are TGTGCCAGCAGTCCCTCGGCAGGGGCGCACCATGGCTACACCTTC. Translated: CASSPSAGAHHGYTF. The whole variable domain, filled in from reference TRBV7-9 and TRBJ1-2, reads DTGVSQNPRHKITKRGQNVTFRCDPISEHNRLYWYRQTLGQGPEFLTYFQNEAQLEKSRLLSDRFSAERPKGSFSTLEIQRTEQGDSAMYLCASSPSAGAHHGYTFGSGTRLTVV.

This clonotype has at least ten counts. The genes are TRBV2 and TRBJ2-2, with D hard to call. The germline gives CDR1 SNHLY, CDR2 FYNNEI. V lost 3 bases and J lost 8, with 4 bases in between. The CDR3 contains 11 residues. CDR3 bases: TGTGCCAGCAGTGACTATGGGGAGCTGTTTTTT. Its translation is CASSDYGELFF. Variable domain in full (rest from reference TRBV2 and TRBJ2-2): EPEVTQTPSHQVTQMGQEVILRCVPISNHLYFYWYRQILGQKVEFLVSFYNNEISEKSEIFDDQFSVERPDGSNFTLKIRSTKLEDSAMYFCASSDYGELFFGEGSRLTVL.

Note on this clonotype: At one end, the junction sequence differs from germline, possibly due to a read error. This rearrangement joins TRBV7-2 to TRBJ2-6, with 9 positions matching TRBD1. The CDR3 consists of 15 residues. Germline V gene sequence: CDR1 SGHTA, CDR2 FQGNSA. For the CDR3, the DNA is TGTGCCAGCAGCCCTAGACAGGGGGGGAGGTGGACTGAAGCTTTC. It codes for CASSPRQGGRWTEAF.